The TCR beta chain described here comes from a study of vaccination effects on CD4 cells after COVID-19. Turning to the study itself: It was a median of 72 days after the second dose that post-vaccine samples were obtained.

Trimming cost V 5 bases and J 1 base, with 17 bases left between them. The CDR3 is made up of 15 amino acids. Germline CDR1 SQVTM, CDR2 ANQGSEA. Notes on this clone: Its antigen remains unknown.

Before sequencing, viral peptide pools were used by the ViraFEST assay to expand antigen-specific CD4+ T cells. After less than twelve days in culture, the CD4+ T cells were isolated. Every participant took two doses of the BNT162b2 or mRNA-1273 vaccine. Vaccine recipients lacked prior SARS-CoV-2 infection and had negative nucleocapsid antibodies. Clones were read by immunoSEQ multiplex PCR, and TCRdb kept only the in-frame ones, dropping some. Of around 33,000 clones in the sample, roughly four fifths were seen once. The chain employs TRBV29-1 and TRBJ1-1, with a possible D match to TRBD1 (5 bases). The input for sequencing was CD4+ T cells from PBMCs cultured with HCoV-NL63 spike peptides, taken after COVID-19 vaccination. This receptor was obtained from a human donor who received a COVID-19 vaccine. Some clones in this sample may be carry-over from other donors' samples. CDR3 in amino acids: CSVSLEGRANTEAFF. In nucleotides, the CDR3 is TGCAGCGTTTCCCTCGAGGGGCGGGCGAACACTGAAGCTTTCTTT.